What follows are 20 T cell receptor beta chains derived from one specimen sequenced in a study of blood T cells in healthy people across ages. A second roughly 7 to 11 cycle PCR used barcoded and J-beta primers. MiXCR was run by TCRdb on the 5' RACE reads, yielding one entry per CDR3 protein. This sample has roughly 900,000 distinct CDR3 sequences; about 28% occur once, and the top ten carry approximately 15%. The sample comprised blood. These receptors all come from a woman older than 75 in good health.

To note about this clonotype: This may be a read error, as it is one base from a much larger clone. The rearrangement uses TRBV7-8 and TRBJ2-5; TRBD2 might be the D (5 bases). CDR1 and CDR2 (germline): SGHVS, FQNEAQ. CDR3 size: 17 residues. The V gene lost 4 bases and the J gene lost 1 base, with 19 bases spanning the gap. The DNA for the CDR3 is TGTGCCAGCAGCTCAGCTCGGGCGAGAGGGCCCCAAGAGACCCAGTACTTC. Amino acid sequence: CASSSARARGPQETQYF.

This clonotype was detected only a few times. The V and J genes are TRBV24-1 and TRBJ1-5; possibly TRBD1 for D (6 bases). V dropped 2 bases and J dropped 6 bases, with 10 bases sitting between them. Germline loops: CDR1 KGHDR, CDR2 SFDVKD. The CDR3 runs 14 residues. The DNA of the CDR3 is TGTGCCACCAGTGATTACAGGGCTTTTCAGCCCCAGCATTTT. It codes for CATSDYRAFQPQHF.

V is TRBV7-2 and J is TRBJ2-1; tentative D call: TRBD1 (6 bases). This CDR3 comprises 14 residues. Germline CDR1 and CDR2: SGHTA and FQGNSA. The ends were cut back, 4 bases at V and 9 bases at J, with 16 bases in the middle. The CDR3 loop reads CASSSVVVGGEQFF. The CDR3 nucleotides read TGTGCCAGCAGCTCCGTCGTCGTAGGGGGTGAGCAGTTCTTC.

The sample holds many counts of this clonotype. V gene TRBV4-3 combines with J gene TRBJ2-2; 10 nucleotides align to TRBD1. Germline trimming cut 1 base from V and 4 bases from J; bases unmatched to any gene: 3. Germline CDR1 is LGHNA and CDR2 is YSLEER. The CDR3 totals 16 residues. The CDR3: CASSQGQGAVTGELFF. CDR3 in DNA: TGCGCCAGCAGCCAAGGACAGGGGGCCGTCACCGGGGAGCTGTTTTTT.

The V call is TRBV6-1, the J call TRBJ2-3, with TRBD2 as a possible D gene (6 bases). CDR3 length equals 14 residues. V lost 6 bases and J lost 3, with 13 bases in between. Germline values: CDR1 MNHNS, CDR2 SASEGT. CDR3 in amino acids: CASRSRAGTDTQYF. The CDR3 DNA is TGTGCCAGCAGATCACGGGCGGGGACAGATACGCAGTATTTT.

Worth noting for this clonotype: Compared with germline, one end of the junction differs, possibly owing to a read error. V gene TRBV7-2 combines with J gene TRBJ1-3, with TRBD1 matching over 8 bases. Germline CDR1 reads SGHTA; CDR2 reads FQGNSA. The CDR3 is 13 residues long. CDR3 in DNA: TGCGCCAGCAGCACGGACAGGGCAAACACCATATATTTT. It specifies CASSTDRANTIYF.

In this sample, this clonotype turned up a few times. The chain combines TRBV2 with TRBJ1-5; D call uncertain. In germline, CDR1 is SNHLY, CDR2 FYNNEI. V lost 4 bases, J lost 6 bases, and 10 bases lay in between. The CDR3 consists of 13 residues. The CDR3 spells CASSGSSVQPQHF. DNA for the CDR3: TGTGCCAGCAGTGGTAGTTCGGTTCAGCCCCAGCATTTT.

The chain joins TRBV7-2 to TRBJ2-7, with D possibly matching TRBD1 (5 bases). V lost 5 bases and J lost 4, with 15 bases in between. Germline V gene lookup returns CDR1 SGHTA and CDR2 FQGNSA. This CDR3 spans 14 amino acids. CDR3 nucleotides: TGTGCCAGCAGCCGAACCCCCCAGGGTTACGAGCAGTACTTC. Protein: CASSRTPQGYEQYF.

This clonotype was seen ten or more times. V and J are TRBV4-1 and TRBJ2-3; D is uncertain. The CDR3 spans 13 residues. Between the trimmed V and J ends, which lost 2 bases and 8 bases, there was a span of 11 bases. CDR1 is MGHRA and CDR2 is YSYEKL in the germline V gene. The CDR3 DNA is TGCGCCAGCAGCCAATTGGACCCCCCTACGCAGTATTTT. Translation: CASSQLDPPTQYF.

Details on this clonotype: This may come from a read error, since a much larger clone is one base off. The chain carries TRBV7-2 and TRBJ2-5, with D perhaps matching TRBD1 or TRBD2 (7 bases each). Germline CDR1 SGHTA, CDR2 FQGNSA. The V gene lost 1 base and the J gene lost 11 bases, with 20 bases spanning the gap. The CDR3 contains 15 residues. CDR3: CASSLGAGGGNEQYF. In nucleotides, the CDR3 is TGTGCCAGCAGCTTAGGGGCAGGGGGGGGGAATGAGCAGTACTTC.

A few counts support this clonotype. This could be a read error, since a much larger clone is one nucleotide away. The chain has TRBV6-9 and TRBJ2-7; TRBD2 aligns across 14 bases. The CDR3 runs 17 residues. Per the germline V gene, CDR1 is MNHGY and CDR2 is SVAAGI. V dropped 0 bases and J dropped 7; count of bases not matched to a gene: 8. CDR3: CASSYSETSGGGNEQYF. CDR3 sequence (DNA): TGTGCCAGCAGTTATTCCGAGACTAGCGGGGGGGGCAATGAGCAGTACTTC.

V usage is TRBV4-1 and J usage is TRBJ2-5; TRBD1 matches at 11 bases. Germline V gives CDR1 MGHRA, CDR2 YSYEKL. The J segment lost 2 bases and the V segment lost 3 bases, leaving 5 bases of the junction unmatched. The CDR3 runs to 16 residues. The chain's CDR3 is CASSQGTGGKQETQYF. The CDR3 bases are TGCGCCAGCAGCCAGGGGACAGGGGGTAAACAAGAGACCCAGTACTTC.

This clonotype was seen more than once but under ten times. The gene calls are TRBV7-9 and TRBJ1-2; D not certain. Germline V gene data show CDR1 as SEHNR and CDR2 as FQNEAQ (reference sequence). Trimming pared 1 base from V and 8 bases from J, leaving 8 bases between. The CDR3 sequence is 12 residues long. In DNA form, the CDR3 reads TGTGCCAGCAGCTTAGAGTCCGGCGGCTACACCTTC. Encoded protein: CASSLESGGYTF.

The chain recombines TRBV5-1 with TRBJ2-5, with D unclear. Germline assignment: CDR1 SGHRS and CDR2 YFSETQ. Trimming took 0 bases from V and 11 from J, leaving 11 bases between them. The CDR3 is 12 amino acids. The CDR3 sequence: CASSLAFTEQYF. CDR3 bases: TGCGCCAGCAGCTTGGCCTTTACTGAGCAGTACTTC.

This clonotype was counted ten times or more. This chain uses TRBV9 with TRBJ2-5, with TRBD1 matching 8 bases. The J call is uncertain, as TRBJ2-7 better fits the DNA end. CDR3 size: 15 residues. CDR1 and CDR2 from the germline V gene are SGDLS and YYNGEE. The CDR3 DNA reads TGTGCCAGCAGCGTCGCGGACAGGGTCTCGCACGAGCAGTACTTC. Translated, it gives CASSVADRVSHEQYF.

This clonotype came up a few times. The chain has TRBV10-3 and TRBJ1-3; 7 bases agree with TRBD1. The CDR3 covers 15 residues. Germline assignment: CDR1 ENHRY and CDR2 SYGVKD. The V and J ends lost 3 bases and 0 bases, in that order; junction bases with no gene match: 2. CDR3 in amino acids: CAISDDRVSGNTIYF. The CDR3 nucleotides are TGTGCCATCAGTGACGACAGGGTCTCTGGAAACACCATATATTTT.

In regard to this clonotype: A single base separates this from a much larger clone, so it may be a read error. The chain is built from TRBV15 and TRBJ1-1; D might be TRBD1 (5 bases). Germline assignment: CDR1 LNHNV and CDR2 YYDKDF (reference sequence). This CDR3 has 15 residues. V lost 7 bases, J lost 2 bases, and 17 bases lay in between. The CDR3 spells CATNTRGGDNTEAFF. CDR3 DNA sequence: TGTGCCACCAACACCCGGGGGGGAGATAACACTGAAGCTTTCTTT.

The chain combines TRBV7-2 with TRBJ2-7; 8 bases line up with TRBD2. The CDR3 is made up of 15 amino acids. Germline CDR1 is SGHTA and CDR2 is FQGNSA. V shed 1 base, J shed 5 bases, and the junction held 7 bases outside the gene matches. The CDR3 is CASSLEAGGAHEQYF. CDR3 nucleotide sequence: TGTGCCAGCAGCTTAGAAGCCGGGGGGGCCCACGAGCAGTACTTC.

CDR3 nucleotide sequence: TGTGCCAGCAAATCCGGGACAGGGTCTTATGGCTACACCTTC. This translates into CASKSGTGSYGYTF. This sequence joins TRBV27 and TRBJ1-2, with TRBD1 identical over 9 bases. J was trimmed by 5 bases and V by 7 bases; bases with no gene match: 8. The V gene's germline CDR1 is MNHEY and CDR2 SMNVEV (reference sequence). CDR3 length: 14 residues.

This sequence joins TRBV7-9 and TRBJ2-1; a possible D gene is TRBD1 (7 bases). V was shortened by 1 base and J by 12 bases, with 16 bases between the two germline ends. CDR3 length: 14 amino acids. CDR1 SEHNR and CDR2 FQNEAQ come from the germline V gene (reference sequence). CDR3 nucleotide sequence: TGTGCCAGCAGCTTAGTAGCAGGGGGGATGTCGCAGTTCTTC. It codes for CASSLVAGGMSQFF.